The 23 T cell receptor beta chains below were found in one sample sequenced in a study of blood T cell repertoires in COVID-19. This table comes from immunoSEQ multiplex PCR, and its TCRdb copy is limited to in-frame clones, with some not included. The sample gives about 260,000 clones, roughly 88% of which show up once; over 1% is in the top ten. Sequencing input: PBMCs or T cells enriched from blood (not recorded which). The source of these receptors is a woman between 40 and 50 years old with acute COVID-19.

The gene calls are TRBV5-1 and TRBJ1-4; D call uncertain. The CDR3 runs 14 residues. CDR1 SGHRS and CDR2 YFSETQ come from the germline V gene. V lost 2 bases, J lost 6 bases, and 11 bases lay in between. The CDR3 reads CASSFLGSDEKLFF. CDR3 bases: TGCGCCAGCAGCTTTCTTGGCTCTGATGAAAAACTGTTTTTT.

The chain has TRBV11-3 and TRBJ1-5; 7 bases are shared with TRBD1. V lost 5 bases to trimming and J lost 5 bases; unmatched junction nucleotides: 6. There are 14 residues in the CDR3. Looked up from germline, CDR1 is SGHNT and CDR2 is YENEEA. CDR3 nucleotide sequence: TGTGCCAGCAGCCCAGGGGGGTCGGATCAGCCCCAGCATTTT. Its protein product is CASSPGGSDQPQHF. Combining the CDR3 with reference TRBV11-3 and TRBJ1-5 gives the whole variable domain EAGVVQSPRYKIIEKKQPVAFWCNPISGHNTLYWYLQNLGQGPELLIRYENEEAVDDSQLPKDRFSAERLKGVDSTLKIQPAELGDSAVYLCASSPGGSDQPQHFGDGTRLSIL.

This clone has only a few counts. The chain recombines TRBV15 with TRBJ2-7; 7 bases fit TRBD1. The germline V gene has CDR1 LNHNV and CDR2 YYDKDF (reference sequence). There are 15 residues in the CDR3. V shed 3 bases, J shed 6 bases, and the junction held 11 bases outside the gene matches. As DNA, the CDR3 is TGTGCCACCAGCAGGGGAAAGACAGGGAAGGGCGAGCAGTACTTC. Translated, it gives CATSRGKTGKGEQYF. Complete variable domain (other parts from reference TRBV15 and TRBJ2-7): DAMVIQNPRYQVTQFGKPVTLSCSQTLNHNVMYWYQQKSSQAPKLLFHYYDKDFNNEADTPDNFQSRRPNTSFCFLDIRSPGLGDTAMYLCATSRGKTGKGEQYFGPGTRLTVT.

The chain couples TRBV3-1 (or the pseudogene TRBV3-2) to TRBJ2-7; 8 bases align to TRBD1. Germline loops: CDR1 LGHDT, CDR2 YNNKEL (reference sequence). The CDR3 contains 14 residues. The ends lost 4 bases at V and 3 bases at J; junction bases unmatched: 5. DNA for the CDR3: TGTGCCAGCAGCCCGGGACAGGTCATCTACGAGCAGTACTTC. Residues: CASSPGQVIYEQYF.

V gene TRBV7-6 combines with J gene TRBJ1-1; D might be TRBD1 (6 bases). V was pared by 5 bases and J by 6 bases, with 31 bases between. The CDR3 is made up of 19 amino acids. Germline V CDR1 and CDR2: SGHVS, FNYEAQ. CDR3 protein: CASSPEPPGQPREGAEAFF. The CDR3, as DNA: TGTGCCAGCAGCCCAGAACCACCCGGACAGCCCCGAGAAGGCGCTGAAGCTTTCTTT.

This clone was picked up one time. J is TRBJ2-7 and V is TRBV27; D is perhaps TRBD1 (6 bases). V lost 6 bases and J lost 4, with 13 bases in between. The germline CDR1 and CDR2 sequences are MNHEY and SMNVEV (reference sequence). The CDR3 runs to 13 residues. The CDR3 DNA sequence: TGTGCCAGCAGCACGGGACAACTTTACGAGCAGTACTTC. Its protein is CASSTGQLYEQYF.

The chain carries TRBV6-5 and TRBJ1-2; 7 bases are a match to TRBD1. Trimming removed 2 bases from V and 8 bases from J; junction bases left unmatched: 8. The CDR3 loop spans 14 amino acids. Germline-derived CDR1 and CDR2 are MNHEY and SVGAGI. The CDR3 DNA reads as TGTGCCAGCAGTTACGGTCGCGCGACAGGGGGCTACACCTTC. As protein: CASSYGRATGGYTF.

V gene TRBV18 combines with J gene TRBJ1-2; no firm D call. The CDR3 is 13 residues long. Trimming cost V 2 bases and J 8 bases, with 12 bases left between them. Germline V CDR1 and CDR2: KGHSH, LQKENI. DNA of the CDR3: TGTGCCAGCTCACCAAAAGTTTCTACGGGCTACACCTTC. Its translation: CASSPKVSTGYTF.

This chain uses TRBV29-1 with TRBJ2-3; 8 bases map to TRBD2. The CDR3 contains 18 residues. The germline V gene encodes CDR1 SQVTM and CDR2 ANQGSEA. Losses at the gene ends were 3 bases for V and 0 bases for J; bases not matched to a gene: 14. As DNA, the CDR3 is TGCAGCGTTGAGATTCGGCTAGCGGGCGCGAGAAGCACAGATACGCAGTATTTT. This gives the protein CSVEIRLAGARSTDTQYF.

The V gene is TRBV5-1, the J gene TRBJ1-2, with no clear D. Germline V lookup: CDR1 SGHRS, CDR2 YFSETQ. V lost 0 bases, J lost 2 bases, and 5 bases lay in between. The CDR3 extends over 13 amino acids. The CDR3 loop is CASSLGRNYGYTF. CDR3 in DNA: TGCGCCAGCAGCTTGGGTCGGAACTATGGCTACACCTTC. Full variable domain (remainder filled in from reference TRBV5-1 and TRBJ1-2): KAGVTQTPRYLIKTRGQQVTLSCSPISGHRSVSWYQQTPGQGLQFLFEYFSETQRNKGNFPGRFSGRQFSNSRSEMNVSTLELGDSALYLCASSLGRNYGYTFGSGTRLTVV.

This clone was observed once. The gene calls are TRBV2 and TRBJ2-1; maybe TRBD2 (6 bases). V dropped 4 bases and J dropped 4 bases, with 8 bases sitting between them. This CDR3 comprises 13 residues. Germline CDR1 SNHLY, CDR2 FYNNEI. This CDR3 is CASSVGGYNEQFF. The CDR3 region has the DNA TGTGCCAGCAGTGTGGGAGGTTACAATGAGCAGTTCTTC.

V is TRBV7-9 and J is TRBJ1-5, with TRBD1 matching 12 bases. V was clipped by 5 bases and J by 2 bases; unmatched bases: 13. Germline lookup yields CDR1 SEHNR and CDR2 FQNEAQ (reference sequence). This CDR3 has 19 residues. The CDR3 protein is CASSQWRGTGGNGNQPQHF. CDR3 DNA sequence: TGTGCCAGCAGCCAATGGCGTGGGACAGGGGGCAATGGCAATCAGCCCCAGCATTTT.

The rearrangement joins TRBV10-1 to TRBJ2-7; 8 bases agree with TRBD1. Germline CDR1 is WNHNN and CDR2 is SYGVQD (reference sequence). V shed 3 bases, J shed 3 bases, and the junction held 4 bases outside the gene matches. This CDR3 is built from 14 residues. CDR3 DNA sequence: TGCGCCAGCAGTGACGGGGACAGGCGCTACGAGCAGTACGTC. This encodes CASSDGDRRYEQYV.

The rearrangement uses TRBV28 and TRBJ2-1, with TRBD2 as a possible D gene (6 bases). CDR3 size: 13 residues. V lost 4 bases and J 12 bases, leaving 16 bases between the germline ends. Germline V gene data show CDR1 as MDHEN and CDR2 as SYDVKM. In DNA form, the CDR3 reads TGTGCCAGCAGTTCCACTAACCGGGGAGGGCAGTTCTTC. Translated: CASSSTNRGGQFF.

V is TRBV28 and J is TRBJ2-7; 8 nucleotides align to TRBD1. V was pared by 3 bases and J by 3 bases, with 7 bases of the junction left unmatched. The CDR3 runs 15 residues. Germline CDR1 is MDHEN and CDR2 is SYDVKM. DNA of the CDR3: TGTGCCAGCAGTTTCACGAGACAGGGGAACTACGAGCAGTACTTC. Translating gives CASSFTRQGNYEQYF.

The CDR3 DNA reads TGCAGTGCTAGTATGGGGAGCTCCTACGAGCAGTACGTC. Its protein product is CSASMGSSYEQYV. The chain couples TRBV20-1 to TRBJ2-7; the D gene is possibly TRBD2 (5 bases). The germline CDR1 and CDR2 sequences are DFQATT and SNEGSKA (reference sequence). This CDR3 comprises 13 residues. V shed 3 bases and J shed 0 bases, with 9 bases lying between them.

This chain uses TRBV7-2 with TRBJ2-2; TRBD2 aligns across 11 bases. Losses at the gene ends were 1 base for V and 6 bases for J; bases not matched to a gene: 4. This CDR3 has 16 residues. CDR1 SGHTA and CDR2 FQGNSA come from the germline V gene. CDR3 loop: CASSLVGTSGPGELFF. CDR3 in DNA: TGTGCCAGCAGCTTAGTAGGGACTAGCGGACCCGGGGAGCTGTTTTTT. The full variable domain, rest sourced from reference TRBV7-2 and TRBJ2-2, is GAGVSQSPSNKVTEKGKDVELRCDPISGHTALYWYRQSLGQGLEFLIYFQGNSAPDKSGLPSDRFSAERTGGSVSTLTIQRTQQEDSAVYLCASSLVGTSGPGELFFGEGSRLTVL.

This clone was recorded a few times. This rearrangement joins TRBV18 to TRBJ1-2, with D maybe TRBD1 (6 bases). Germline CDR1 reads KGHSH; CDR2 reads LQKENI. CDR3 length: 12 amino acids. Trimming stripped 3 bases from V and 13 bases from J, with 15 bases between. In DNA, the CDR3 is TGTGCCAGCTCACCGGACAGCGGGGGACCCACCTTC. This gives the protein CASSPDSGGPTF.

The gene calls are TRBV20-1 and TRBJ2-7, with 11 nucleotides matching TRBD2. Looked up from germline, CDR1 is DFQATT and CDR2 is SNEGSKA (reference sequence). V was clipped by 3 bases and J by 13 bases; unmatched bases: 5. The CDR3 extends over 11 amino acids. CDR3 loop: CSARDGLAGYF. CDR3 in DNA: TGCAGTGCTAGGGACGGACTAGCGGGCTACTTC.

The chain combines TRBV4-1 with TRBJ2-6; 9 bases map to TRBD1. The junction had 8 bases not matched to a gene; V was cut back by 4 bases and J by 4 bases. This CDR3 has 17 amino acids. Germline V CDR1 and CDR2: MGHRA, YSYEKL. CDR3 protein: CASSPEQGARGANVLTF. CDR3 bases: TGCGCCAGCAGCCCCGAACAGGGGGCGCGCGGGGCCAACGTCCTGACTTTC.

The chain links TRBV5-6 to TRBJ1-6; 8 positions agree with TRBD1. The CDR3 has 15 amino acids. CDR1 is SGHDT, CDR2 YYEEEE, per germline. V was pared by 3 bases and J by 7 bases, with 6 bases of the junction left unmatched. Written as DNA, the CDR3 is TGTGCCAGCAGCTCGCAGGGGGCAGGGAATTCACCCCTCCACTTT. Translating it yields CASSSQGAGNSPLHF.

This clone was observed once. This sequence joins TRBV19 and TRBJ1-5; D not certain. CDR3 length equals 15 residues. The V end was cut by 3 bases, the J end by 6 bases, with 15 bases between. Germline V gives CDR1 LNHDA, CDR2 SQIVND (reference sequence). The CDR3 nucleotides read TGTGCCAGTAGTATGACGGCAAGTCGGGGTCAGCCCCAGCATTTT. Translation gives CASSMTASRGQPQHF.

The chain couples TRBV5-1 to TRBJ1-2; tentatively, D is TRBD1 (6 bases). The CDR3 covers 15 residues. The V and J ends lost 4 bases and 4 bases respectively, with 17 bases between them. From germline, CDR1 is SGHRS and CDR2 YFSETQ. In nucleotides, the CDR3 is TGCGCCAGCAGCCCTGCTGGGGGCGTCGGCTATGGCTACACCTTC. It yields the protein CASSPAGGVGYGYTF.